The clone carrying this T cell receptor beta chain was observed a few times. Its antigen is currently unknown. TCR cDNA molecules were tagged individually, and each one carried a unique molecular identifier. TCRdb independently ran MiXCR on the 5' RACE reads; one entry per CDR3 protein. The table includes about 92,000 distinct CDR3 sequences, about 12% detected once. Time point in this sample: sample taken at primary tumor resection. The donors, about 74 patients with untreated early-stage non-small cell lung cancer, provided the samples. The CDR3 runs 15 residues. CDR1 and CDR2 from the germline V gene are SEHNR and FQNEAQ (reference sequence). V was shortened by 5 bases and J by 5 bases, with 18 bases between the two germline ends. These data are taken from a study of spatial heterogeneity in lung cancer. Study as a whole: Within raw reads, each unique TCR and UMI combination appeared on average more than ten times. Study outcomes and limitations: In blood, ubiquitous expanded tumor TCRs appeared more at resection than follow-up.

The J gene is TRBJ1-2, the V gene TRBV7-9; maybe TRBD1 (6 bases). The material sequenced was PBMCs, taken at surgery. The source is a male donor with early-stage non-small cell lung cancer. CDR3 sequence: CASSQPGTPRYGYTF. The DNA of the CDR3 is TGTGCCAGCAGCCAACCCGGGACACCCCGGTATGGCTACACCTTC.